Listed below are T cell receptor beta chains from one sample, sequenced in a study of T-cell memory formation after mild COVID-19. TCRdb independently ran MiXCR on the 5' RACE reads; one entry per CDR3 protein. This table holds roughly 190,000 distinct CDR3 sequences, 27% found once. The sample consisted of PBMCs or a T cell subset sorted from them (not recorded which). The receptors come from an adult woman who had mild COVID-19 (a few samples of this study predate the infection). Cell type and time point are not known. Both conserved end residues are part of each CDR3. The D gene is left open where the match is weak. Size tells how often a clone was seen (once, few, many) or the class of an expanded clone, and some rows leave it out.

>TRBJ2-7|TRBD1|TRBV25-1|few
CASSATGVWRVEQYF
TGTGCCAGCAGTGCCACAGGGGTTTGGAGAGTCGAGCAGTACTTC
>TRBJ2-1|-|TRBV27|-
CASSSPLTEYNEQFF
TGTGCCAGCAGTTCCCCCTTAACAGAATACAATGAGCAGTTCTTC
>TRBJ1-3|-|TRBV12-3/TRBV12-4|-
CASSFRSSGNTIYF
TGTGCCAGCAGTTTTAGGTCCTCTGGAAACACCATATATTTT
>TRBJ2-2|-|TRBV7-6|few
CASRPSRQAYTGELFF
TGTGCCAGCAGGCCGAGCCGACAGGCGTATACCGGGGAGCTGTTTTTT
>TRBJ2-3|-|TRBV5-1|many
CASSLGADTQYF
TGCGCCAGCAGCTTGGGAGCAGATACGCAGTATTTT
>TRBJ2-1|-|TRBV12-3/TRBV12-4|-
CASSFTVNEQFF
TGTGCCAGCAGTTTTACGGTTAATGAGCAGTTCTTC
>TRBJ1-6|-|TRBV7-9|-
CASSVGSANSPLHF
TGTGCCAGCAGCGTCGGATCAGCCAATTCACCCCTCCACTTT
>TRBJ1-4|-|TRBV4-1|-
CASSHREWERLFF
TGCGCCAGCAGCCATCGCGAGTGGGAGCGACTGTTTTTT
>TRBJ1-1|TRBD1|TRBV7-8|-
CASIQQGYDTEAFF
TGTGCCAGCATCCAACAGGGGTATGACACTGAAGCTTTCTTT
>TRBJ1-2|TRBD1|TRBV10-3|-
CAITPGQKPLWF
TGTGCCATCACCCCGGGACAGAAGCCCCTCTGGTTC
>TRBJ2-3|TRBD2|TRBV29-1|few
CSLLTEASGRAASTDTQYF
TGCAGCCTATTGACGGAGGCTAGCGGGAGGGCGGCTAGCACAGATACGCAGTATTTT
>TRBJ2-1|-|TRBV7-8|few
CASSKNTMQVVNEQFF
TGTGCCAGCAGCAAAAATACGATGCAGGTCGTCAATGAGCAGTTCTTC
>TRBJ2-7|-|TRBV7-2|-
CASSFTPGTFSYEQYF
TGTGCCAGCAGCTTTACCCCGGGAACGTTTTCCTACGAGCAGTACTTC
>TRBJ2-1|TRBD2|TRBV10-3|-
CAISAPGTRKFF
TGTGCCATCAGTGCCCCCGGGACTAGGAAGTTCTTC
>TRBJ1-2|TRBD1|TRBV12-3/TRBV12-4|-
CASRTSGGGNYGYTF
TGTGCCAGCAGGACGTCAGGGGGTGGTAACTATGGCTACACCTTC
>TRBJ2-7|-|TRBV7-8|-
CASSPLGESSSYEQYF
TGTGCCAGCAGCCCCCTGGGGGAGAGTAGCTCCTACGAGCAGTACTTC
>TRBJ2-3|-|TRBV14|-
CASSNGPSDTQYF
TGTGCCAGCAGCAACGGGCCCTCCGATACGCAGTATTTT
>TRBJ2-2|TRBD1|TRBV6-6|few
CASRGQGSNTGELFF
TGTGCCAGCAGGGGACAGGGTTCGAACACCGGGGAGCTGTTTTTT
>TRBJ2-7|-|TRBV7-8|few
CASSVLGLAASYEQYF
TGTGCCAGCAGCGTATTGGGGTTAGCGGCCTCCTACGAGCAGTACTTC
>TRBJ2-7|TRBD2|TRBV4-1|-
CASGSAGSYSYEQYF
TGCGCCAGCGGGTCAGCGGGGTCCTACTCCTACGAGCAGTACTTC
>TRBJ2-3|TRBD2|TRBV7-9|few
CASSAPGLGADTQYF
TGTGCCAGCAGCGCCCCGGGACTAGGCGCGGATACGCAGTATTTT
>TRBJ1-1|-|TRBV5-1|once
CASTGLINTEAFF
TGCGCCAGTACGGGGCTCATTAACACTGAAGCTTTCTTT
>TRBJ2-2|-|TRBV4-2|-
CASSLRTSPLNTGELFF
TGTGCCAGCAGCCTCCGCACGAGCCCCTTGAACACCGGGGAGCTGTTTTTT
>TRBJ2-6|TRBD1|TRBV11-1|-
CASSPATGDSGANVLTF
TGTGCCAGCAGCCCAGCTACAGGGGACTCTGGGGCCAACGTCCTGACTTTC
>TRBJ2-4|TRBD1|TRBV12-3/TRBV12-4|-
CASKRTGENIQYF
TGTGCCAGCAAACGGACAGGGGAGAACATTCAGTACTTC
>TRBJ2-1|TRBD2|TRBV20-1|-
CSATPSGRDNEQFF
TGCAGTGCTACCCCTAGCGGGAGGGACAATGAGCAGTTCTTC
>TRBJ2-1|-|TRBV29-1|-
CSVGGGERPYNEQFF
TGCAGCGTTGGGGGAGGTGAGAGGCCCTACAATGAGCAGTTCTTC
>TRBJ1-1|-|TRBV25-1|-
CASSESAGVAFF
TGTGCCAGCAGTGAATCGGCAGGGGTGGCTTTCTTT
>TRBJ2-2|TRBD1|TRBV13|many
CASSSTGSTGELFF
TGTGCCAGCAGCTCGACAGGGAGCACCGGGGAGCTGTTTTTT
>TRBJ1-6|-|TRBV29-1|few
CSVGETGSPLHF
TGCAGCGTTGGGGAAACGGGTTCACCCCTCCACTTT
>TRBJ2-3|-|TRBV5-1|-
CASSLGHLTSTDTQYF
TGCGCCAGCAGCTTGGGACACCTGACTAGCACAGATACGCAGTATTTT
>TRBJ2-5|TRBD2|TRBV5-1|-
CASSGGGLAGAQETQYF
TGCGCCAGCAGCGGGGGAGGACTAGCGGGGGCCCAAGAGACCCAGTACTTC
>TRBJ2-1|-|TRBV29-1|-
CSVVQGVNEQFF
TGCAGCGTTGTGCAGGGTGTAAATGAGCAGTTCTTC
>TRBJ2-7|TRBD1|TRBV19|-
CASSETGGYEQYF
TGTGCCAGTAGTGAGACAGGGGGCTACGAGCAGTACTTC
>TRBJ1-2|TRBD1|TRBV24-1|-
CATSEAGTGVYGYTF
TGTGCCACCAGTGAGGCCGGGACAGGGGTCTATGGCTACACCTTC
>TRBJ2-3|TRBD2|TRBV10-3|-
CAISESLASGTTGTQYF
TGTGCCATCAGTGAGTCCCTGGCGAGCGGGACCACGGGTACGCAGTATTTT
>TRBJ1-2|-|TRBV20-1|-
CSAGIGSSF
TGCAGTGCTGGGATCGGGTCCTCCTTC
>TRBJ2-2|TRBD1|TRBV6-5|few
CASSYLGQGGTGELFF
TGTGCCAGCAGTTACCTGGGACAGGGGGGCACCGGGGAGCTGTTTTTT
>TRBJ2-7|-|TRBV5-1|few
CASSYSVASSYEQYF
TGCGCCAGCAGCTACTCAGTAGCTAGCTCCTACGAGCAGTACTTC
>TRBJ2-3|TRBD1|TRBV4-2|few
CASSQGTGGRISF
TGTGCCAGCAGCCAAGGGACAGGGGGGAGGATATCGTTT
>TRBJ1-4|-|TRBV14|many
CASSRGAQEEKLFF
TGTGCCAGCAGCCGGGGGGCCCAGGAGGAAAAACTGTTTTTT
>TRBJ2-7|-|TRBV20-1|few
CSASAQQGTHEQYF
TGCAGTGCTAGCGCCCAGCAGGGGACCCACGAGCAGTACTTC
>TRBJ1-5|-|TRBV15|-
CATSRDRGAGQPQHF
TGTGCCACCAGCAGAGATCGGGGGGCCGGTCAGCCCCAGCATTTT
>TRBJ2-3|TRBD2|TRBV7-8|few
CASSSGGPTDTQYF
TGTGCCAGCAGCTCGGGAGGGCCCACAGATACGCAGTATTTT
>TRBJ1-1|-|TRBV4-1|-
CASSHRKGTEAFF
TGCGCCAGCAGCCACCGTAAGGGGACCGAAGCTTTCTTT
>TRBJ1-6|TRBD1|TRBV2|-
CASSKMPGQGESPLHF
TGTGCCAGCAGTAAAATGCCGGGACAGGGGGAATCACCCCTCCACTTT
>TRBJ2-3|-|TRBV24-1|-
CATSDSGPGDTQYF
TGTGCCACCAGTGATTCGGGGCCCGGAGATACGCAGTATTTT
>TRBJ2-2|TRBD2|TRBV7-2|few
CASRRTSGGAGELFF
TGTGCCAGCCGCCGGACTAGCGGGGGGGCCGGGGAGCTGTTTTTT
>TRBJ1-1|-|TRBV5-6|-
CASSSAEPPGFYTEVFF
TGTGCCAGCAGCTCCGCTGAGCCCCCCGGGTTCTACACTGAAGTTTTCTTT
>TRBJ1-5|-|TRBV20-1|-
CSARDSWGQPQHF
TGCAGTGCTAGGGACAGTTGGGGTCAGCCCCAGCATTTT
>TRBJ2-7|-|TRBV11-3|-
CASSLSAYEQYF
TGTGCCAGCAGCTTATCAGCCTACGAGCAGTACTTC
>TRBJ2-7|-|TRBV6-5|few
CASSYSVYGDEQYF
TGTGCCAGCAGTTACTCGGTTTATGGGGACGAGCAGTACTTC
>TRBJ1-6|-|TRBV20-1|few
CSARELGDFYNSPLHF
TGCAGTGCTAGAGAACTCGGAGACTTCTATAATTCACCCCTCCACTTT
>TRBJ1-5|TRBD1|TRBV6-1|-
CASSEGSTGGQPQHF
TGTGCCAGCAGTGAAGGGTCGACAGGGGGCCAGCCCCAGCATTTT
>TRBJ1-6|-|TRBV7-3|-
CASSLWAGEGSPLHF
TGTGCCAGCAGCTTATGGGCCGGTGAGGGTTCACCCCTCCACTTT